This T cell receptor (beta chain) is from a study of vaccination and CD4 T cells after COVID-19. Researchers used the Oncomine TCR Beta short-read assay to sequence DNA from cultured CD4+ T cells. TCRdb independently ran MiXCR on the PCR reads; one entry per CDR3 protein. The table records 11,000 or so distinct CDR3 sequences, approximately 70% of them present only once. This CDR3 comprises 13 residues. CDR1 and CDR2 from the germline V gene are KGHDR and SFDVKD. V lost 6 bases to trimming and J lost 7 bases, with 12 bases between them. Treatment denoted: roughly 11-day PBMC culture with coronavirus spike peptide pools or control peptides (ViraFEST assay). Wells that each held around 2 million PBMCs were cultured with approximately 10 IU/ml IL-2 and approximately 9.5 ug/ml peptide pools. On day 3 and again on day 7, fresh IL-2 medium was used to replace half the medium. Overall study results and limits: Detection of a median roughly 83% of reactive clones in convalescent patients was confined to the period after vaccination.

As to this clonotype: Its target is unknown.

This rearrangement joins TRBV24-1 to TRBJ2-1, with D maybe TRBD1 (6 bases). The sequenced sample consisted of CD4+ T cells from blood, cultured in vitro. This TCR was sampled from a human donor who had recovered from COVID-19. CDR3 DNA sequence: TGTGCCACCAGTAGGACAGCTCCGAATGAGCAGTTCTTC. Translating gives CATSRTAPNEQFF.